The 22 T cell receptor beta chains below come from one sample, sequenced in a study of cytomegalovirus exposure and HLA in healthy donors. 60 Vbeta and 13 Jbeta primers were used in PCR. The method was immunoSEQ multiplex PCR; TCRdb's version includes in-frame clones alone and lacks a portion of them. The repertoire holds about 160,000 clones, with 70% to 90% as singletons. Material for sequencing was PBMCs. These receptors all come from a man between 18 and 35 years old in good health and CMV-seropositive.

This chain uses TRBV6-5 with TRBJ1-2; D is possibly TRBD1 (5 bases). V lost 4 bases, J lost 7 bases, and 13 bases lay in between. Germline CDR1 and CDR2: MNHEY and SVGAGI. The CDR3 extends over 13 amino acids. The DNA of the CDR3 is TGTGCCAGCAGTTGGGGGGGAGGTGGTGGCTACACCTTC. It translates to CASSWGGGGGYTF.

The sample holds one count of this clone. The chain employs TRBV13 and TRBJ2-7; TRBD1 might be the D (5 bases). V was shortened by 5 bases and J by 1 base, with 9 bases between the two germline ends. Looked up from germline, CDR1 is PRHDT and CDR2 is FYEKMQ (reference sequence). This CDR3 is built from 13 residues. The CDR3 nucleotides read TGTGCCAGCAGCCCCCAGGGATCCTACGAGCAGTACTTC. This gives the protein CASSPQGSYEQYF.

The V gene is TRBV5-1, the J gene TRBJ1-2; D ambiguous. The V end lost 2 bases, the J end lost 6 bases, and 8 bases lay between the germline ends. From germline, CDR1 is SGHRS and CDR2 YFSETQ. This CDR3 contains 12 residues. The CDR3 sequence is CASSFSENGYTF. CDR3 DNA: TGCGCCAGCAGCTTCTCCGAGAATGGCTACACCTTC.

The chain combines TRBV6-1 with TRBJ1-2, with D perhaps matching TRBD1 (6 bases). Trimming stripped 1 base from V and 2 bases from J, with 17 bases between. The germline CDR1 and CDR2 sequences are MNHNS and SASEGT. This CDR3 spans 17 amino acids. As DNA, the CDR3 is TGTGCCAGCAGTGAAGGGGGGGGGACAAGGGAAAACTATGGCTACACCTTC. Translating gives CASSEGGGTRENYGYTF.

The chain uses TRBV5-5 and TRBJ2-7, with TRBD1 identical over 8 bases. Germline CDR1 SGHKS, CDR2 YYEKEE (reference sequence). V trimming: 2 bases; J trimming: 3 bases; junction bases outside the gene matches: 4. This CDR3 region has 14 residues. CDR3 loop: CASSFDRGGYEQYF. In nucleotides, the CDR3 is TGTGCCAGCAGCTTTGACAGGGGCGGCTACGAGCAGTACTTC.

The gene calls are TRBV2 and TRBJ1-2, with 7 nucleotides matching TRBD1. The CDR3 covers 15 residues. V shed 8 bases, J shed 0 bases, and the junction held 9 bases outside the gene matches. Germline lookup yields CDR1 SNHLY and CDR2 FYNNEI. CDR3 in DNA: TGTGCCAGCTCATGGACAGGAGTGACTAACTATGGCTACACCTTC. It is translated as CASSWTGVTNYGYTF.

In this sample, this clone turned up once. The rearrangement joins TRBV10-3 to TRBJ1-5; 7 bases are a match to TRBD1. This CDR3 is built from 15 residues. Germline V gene sequence: CDR1 ENHRY, CDR2 SYGVKD. J lost 4 bases, V lost 2 bases, and 5 bases had no gene match. CDR3: CAISEVTGWNQPQHF. In DNA, the CDR3 is TGTGCCATCAGTGAGGTGACAGGGTGGAATCAGCCCCAGCATTTT.

The chain links TRBV2 to TRBJ1-2; 9 bases are shared with TRBD1. V gave up 6 bases and J gave up 0 bases; unmatched junction bases: 5. CDR3 length equals 15 residues. Germline V CDR1 and CDR2: SNHLY, FYNNEI. Here the CDR3 DNA reads TGTGCCAGCAGCGCCGGGACAGGGACTAACTATGGCTACACCTTC. Encoded protein: CASSAGTGTNYGYTF.

Comments on this clone: The sample has other DNA sequences that encode this CDR3 too. The chain carries TRBV6-6 and TRBJ1-5, with TRBD1 matching 7 bases. The germline CDR1 and CDR2 sequences are MNHNY and SVGAGI (reference sequence). V was clipped by 5 bases and J by 2 bases; unmatched bases: 3. The CDR3 covers 14 residues. The CDR3 DNA reads as TGTGCCAGCAGTCCAGACAGGGGCAATCAGCCCCAGCATTTT. This encodes CASSPDRGNQPQHF.

In DNA, the CDR3 is TGTGCCAGCAGCTTACCCGGCGACGGGGTGCTCCACTTT. Translated, it gives CASSLPGDGVLHF. The chain couples TRBV7-2 to TRBJ1-6; D ambiguous. Germline CDR1 reads SGHTA; CDR2 reads FQGNSA. V lost 2 bases and J 16 bases, leaving 15 bases between the germline ends. This CDR3 is 13 amino acids long.

J is TRBJ1-1 and V is TRBV6-5; possibly TRBD1 for D (6 bases). The CDR3 is made up of 13 amino acids. V gave up 5 bases and J gave up 10 bases, with 17 bases separating them. Germline V CDR1 and CDR2: MNHEY, SVGAGI. The CDR3 bases are TGTGCCAGCAGTCCCAACGGGGGGCAGGGAGCTTTCTTT. It translates to CASSPNGGQGAFF.

The chain has TRBV18 and TRBJ2-1; D call uncertain. V was clipped by 2 bases and J by 6 bases, with 8 bases between them. CDR3 length equals 13 residues. Germline V gene sequence: CDR1 KGHSH, CDR2 LQKENI. The CDR3 coding sequence is TGTGCCAGCTCACCAACGACGGGCAATGAGCAGTTCTTC. Translated, it gives CASSPTTGNEQFF.

This chain uses TRBV10-3 with TRBJ1-1, with 8 nucleotides matching TRBD1. The CDR3 sequence is 16 residues long. Per the germline V gene, CDR1 is ENHRY and CDR2 is SYGVKD. V was clipped by 2 bases and J by 4 bases; unmatched bases: 9. The CDR3 region is CAISEGGRGTGTEAFF. CDR3 DNA sequence: TGTGCCATCAGTGAGGGGGGCAGGGGGACAGGCACTGAAGCTTTCTTT.

The V gene is TRBV7-8, the J gene TRBJ1-1; no clear D gene. CDR3 length equals 13 residues. V gave up 10 bases and J gave up 4 bases, with 16 bases separating them. Germline assignment: CDR1 SGHVS and CDR2 FQNEAQ. The CDR3 sequence: CATTWRVGTEAFF. The CDR3 DNA reads TGTGCCACCACGTGGAGGGTCGGCACTGAAGCTTTCTTT.

The chain joins TRBV7-3 to TRBJ2-6; D is undetermined. CDR1 is SGHTA and CDR2 is FQGTGA in the germline V gene. V shed 0 bases and J shed 4 bases, with 10 bases lying between them. This CDR3 has 16 amino acids. CDR3 sequence (DNA): TGTGCCAGCAGCTTAACGTATCGGGTAGGGGCCAACGTCCTGACTTTC. Amino acids: CASSLTYRVGANVLTF.

The V and J genes are TRBV6-5 and TRBJ1-1; D is unclear. Between the trimmed V and J ends, which lost 0 bases and 4 bases, there was a span of 12 bases. The CDR3 spans 15 residues. Per the germline V gene, CDR1 is MNHEY and CDR2 is SVGAGI. This CDR3 reads CASSYSARSSTEAFF. Here the CDR3 DNA reads TGTGCCAGCAGTTACTCTGCCAGGTCTTCCACTGAAGCTTTCTTT.

The count of this clone is one. This chain uses TRBV18 with TRBJ2-3; a weak D match, TRBD1 (7 bases). The CDR3 contains 15 residues. V lost 1 base, J lost 3 bases, and 11 bases lay in between. Germline CDR1 is KGHSH and CDR2 is LQKENI. In nucleotides, the CDR3 is TGTGCCAGCTCACCACAGACAGGGAGGACAGATACGCAGTATTTT. Translation: CASSPQTGRTDTQYF.

This chain uses TRBV7-8 with TRBJ2-2; tentative D call: TRBD2 (6 bases). The CDR3 length is 13 residues. The germline CDR1 and CDR2 sequences are SGHVS and FQNEAQ. V lost 5 bases and J lost 6, with 10 bases in between. The CDR3 sequence: CASSGEVPGELFF. DNA of the CDR3: TGTGCCAGCAGCGGGGAGGTCCCCGGGGAGCTGTTTTTT.

The gene calls are TRBV6-4 and TRBJ2-3, with TRBD2 matching 11 bases. J lost 0 bases, V lost 6 bases, and 2 bases had no gene match. This CDR3 has 15 amino acids. Germline-derived CDR1 and CDR2 are MRHNA and SNTAGT. The CDR3 DNA follows: TGTGCCAGCAGCCGGACTAGCGGGAGCACAGATACGCAGTATTTT. Translation: CASSRTSGSTDTQYF.

The rearrangement links TRBV7-6 to TRBJ1-4; D uncertain. CDR1 is SGHVS and CDR2 is FNYEAQ in the germline V gene. The germline V and J ends were trimmed by 0 bases and 11 bases, with 16 bases remaining between them. The CDR3 is 15 residues long. The CDR3 is CASSLASLGGEKLFF. The CDR3 bases are TGTGCCAGCAGCTTAGCGAGCCTCGGCGGGGAGAAACTGTTTTTT. Together with reference TRBV7-6 and TRBJ1-4, the CDR3 gives the full variable domain: GAGVSQSPRYKVTKRGQDVALRCDPISGHVSLYWYRQALGQGPEFLTYFNYEAQQDKSGLPNDRFSAERPEGSISTLTIQRTEQRDSAMYRCASSLASLGGEKLFFGSGTQLSVL.

The chain joins TRBV7-2 to TRBJ2-1; 10 positions match TRBD2. The junction had 16 bases not matched to a gene; V was cut back by 5 bases and J by 9 bases. CDR1 and CDR2 from the germline V gene are SGHTA and FQGNSA. CDR3 length: 17 amino acids. DNA for the CDR3: TGTGCCAGCAGCCCCGCCCCCGGGACTAGCGTCGCTATTGAGCAGTTCTTC. It encodes CASSPAPGTSVAIEQFF.

This sequence joins TRBV4-3 and TRBJ2-1; D remains ambiguous. The CDR3 is 13 residues long. Germline loops: CDR1 LGHNA, CDR2 YSLEER. V was trimmed by 4 bases and J by 4 bases, leaving 8 bases between them. The CDR3 sequence is CASSLSLYNEQFF. The DNA of the CDR3 is TGCGCCAGCAGCCTTTCTCTTTACAATGAGCAGTTCTTC.